The 19 T cell receptor beta chains given below trace back to one sample, sequenced in a study of CD8+ T cells in alopecia areata (dated by TCRdb to between 2017 and 2018). This specimen's time point label, interpreted: baseline before oral tofacitinib. Library method: the immunoSEQ multiplex PCR assay. RNA was extracted from all samples and reverse transcribed into cDNA, which served as template for TCR sequencing. In its TCRdb copy, this immuneACCESS table keeps in-frame sequences only and misses some clones. Where compared with another copy, unresolved V genes explain less than half of these, and the others have no known cause. Within this sample are about 250,000 clones, with around 67% of them counted one time only. 1% to 1.5% of the sample lies in the top ten. Sequencing used CD4+ T cells sorted from blood, obtained at week 0. These receptors were taken from a human donor with alopecia areata.

The chain combines TRBV5-1 with TRBJ2-1; 7 bases agree with TRBD2. V lost 6 bases to trimming and J lost 6 bases; unmatched junction nucleotides: 12. Germline V lookup: CDR1 SGHRS, CDR2 YFSETQ. CDR3 length equals 15 residues. The CDR3 reads CASTHTSARGNEQFF. The DNA for the CDR3 is TGCGCCAGCACCCATACTAGCGCAAGGGGCAATGAGCAGTTCTTC.

The gene calls are TRBV30 and TRBJ1-2, with D perhaps TRBD1 (6 bases). V was shortened by 0 bases and J by 5 bases, with 16 bases between the two germline ends. This CDR3 has 15 amino acids. CDR1 and CDR2 from the germline V gene are GTSNPN and SVGIG (reference sequence). This chain's CDR3 is CAWSVNRAGVYGYTF. The DNA of the CDR3 is TGTGCCTGGAGTGTAAACAGGGCTGGTGTATATGGCTACACCTTC.

V is TRBV7-2 and J is TRBJ2-2, with D maybe TRBD1 (5 bases). The ends were cut back, 1 base at V and 6 bases at J, with 12 bases in the middle. Germline V gene data show CDR1 as SGHTA and CDR2 as FQGNSA. The CDR3 covers 15 residues. The CDR3 reads CASSLVATVAGELFF. The CDR3 coding sequence is TGTGCCAGCAGCTTAGTCGCGACAGTCGCCGGGGAGCTGTTTTTT.

This clone appeared once. The rearrangement uses TRBV29-1 and TRBJ1-2, with unresolved D. The CDR3 sequence is 14 residues long. Per the germline V gene, CDR1 is SQVTM and CDR2 is ANQGSEA. Trimming stripped 4 bases from V and 9 bases from J, with 21 bases between. CDR3 nucleotides: TGCAGCGTTGTGCAGGACTCCCCTTATGCGAGCTACACCTTC. Protein sequence: CSVVQDSPYASYTF.

The chain is built from TRBV29-1 and TRBJ2-6; tentatively, D is TRBD1 (6 bases). The V and J ends lost 5 bases and 4 bases respectively, with 9 bases between them. Looked up from germline, CDR1 is SQVTM and CDR2 is ANQGSEA. This CDR3 is 13 amino acids long. CDR3 DNA: TGCAGCGTTTCCGGGACAGGGGCCAACGTCCTGACTTTC. Translating it yields CSVSGTGANVLTF.

The table lists this clone with a few counts. This chain connects TRBV29-1 to TRBJ2-7; D is tentatively TRBD1 or TRBD2 (5 bases each). CDR1 is SQVTM, CDR2 ANQGSEA, per germline. Trimming took 4 bases from V and 0 from J, leaving 13 bases between them. This CDR3 is built from 14 residues. The CDR3 protein is CSVAGAGSSYEQYF. The CDR3 bases are TGCAGCGTTGCCGGGGCAGGGAGCTCCTACGAGCAGTACTTC.

The chain employs TRBV30 and TRBJ2-3; a possible D gene is TRBD2 (6 bases). V was cut by 4 bases and J by 2 bases, with 13 bases left in between. The CDR3 has 14 residues. Germline V gene data show CDR1 as GTSNPN and CDR2 as SVGIG (reference sequence). The CDR3: CAWKGGVVTDTQYF. CDR3 nucleotides: TGTGCCTGGAAAGGAGGGGTAGTCACAGATACGCAGTATTTT. Full variable domain (outside the CDR3, taken from reference TRBV30 and TRBJ2-3): SQTIHQWPATLVQPVGSPLSLECTVEGTSNPNLYWYRQAAGRGLQLLFYSVGIGQISSEVPQNLSASRPQDRQFILSSKKLLLSDSGFYLCAWKGGVVTDTQYFGPGTRLTVL.

This clone has more than one count but fewer than ten. V is TRBV29-1 and J is TRBJ1-1; tentatively, D is TRBD1 (6 bases). V shed 6 bases and J shed 1 base, with 18 bases lying between them. The germline V gene has CDR1 SQVTM and CDR2 ANQGSEA. CDR3 length equals 15 residues. Here the CDR3 DNA reads TGCAGCGTATTCGAATGGGGGGCCTCGAACACTGAAGCTTTCTTT. Its protein product is CSVFEWGASNTEAFF.

The chain recombines TRBV19 with TRBJ1-2; 7 nucleotides agree with TRBD1. The CDR3 contains 13 residues. Germline values: CDR1 LNHDA, CDR2 SQIVND (reference sequence). The ends lost 4 bases at V and 4 bases at J; junction bases unmatched: 3. The DNA of the CDR3 is TGTGCCAGTAGTAGCCGGGACAGCTATGGCTACACCTTC. It translates to CASSSRDSYGYTF.

The table lists this clone with a few counts. This chain connects TRBV5-6 to TRBJ1-2; D gene unclear. Germline V CDR1 and CDR2: SGHDT, YYEEEE. Deletions cut 3 bases from V and 4 bases from J, with 10 bases between. The CDR3 covers 13 residues. The DNA for the CDR3 is TGTGCCAGCAGCTCCCCCACTTCCTATGGCTACACCTTC. Amino acids: CASSSPTSYGYTF.

CDR3 residues: CAITQGAHEQFF. The CDR3 nucleotides are TGTGCCATCACACAGGGGGCCCATGAGCAGTTCTTC. The genes are TRBV10-3 and TRBJ2-1, with 9 bases fitting TRBD1. The CDR3 totals 12 residues. Germline V gene data show CDR1 as ENHRY and CDR2 as SYGVKD. V lost 7 bases, J lost 8 bases, and 3 bases stayed unmatched.

This clone turned up a few times. The rearrangement uses TRBV29-1 and TRBJ2-5; tentatively, D is TRBD1 (5 bases). The germline V gene encodes CDR1 SQVTM and CDR2 ANQGSEA. V gave up 7 bases and J gave up 3 bases, with 12 bases separating them. The CDR3 runs 12 residues. This CDR3 reads CSADPREETQYF. In DNA, the CDR3 is TGCAGCGCCGATCCCAGGGAAGAGACCCAGTACTTC.

The J gene is TRBJ2-2, the V gene TRBV27; D unresolved. CDR3 size: 14 residues. The V gene lost 8 bases and the J gene lost 1 base, with 11 bases spanning the gap. The germline V gene has CDR1 MNHEY and CDR2 SMNVEV (reference sequence). CDR3: CASATWQNTGELFF. DNA of the CDR3: TGTGCCAGCGCAACGTGGCAGAACACCGGGGAGCTGTTTTTT.

With respect to this clone: The junction departs from germline at one end; a sequencing error may be responsible. V and J are TRBV30 and TRBJ2-3; D is unclear. The CDR3 is 11 amino acids. Germline V gene data show CDR1 as GTSNPN and CDR2 as SVGIG (reference sequence). The CDR3 reads CAWEATATQYF. Here the CDR3 DNA reads TGTGCCTGGGAAGCTACAGCTACGCAGTATTTT. Full variable domain (missing parts from reference TRBV30 and TRBJ2-3): SQTIHQWPATLVQPVGSPLSLECTVEGTSNPNLYWYRQAAGRGLQLLFYSVGIGQISSEVPQNLSASRPQDRQFILSSKKLLLSDSGFYLCAWEATATQYFGPGTRLTVL.

The chain is built from TRBV19 and TRBJ2-3; D possibly corresponds to TRBD1 (6 bases). CDR1 LNHDA and CDR2 SQIVND come from the germline V gene (reference sequence). Trimming shortened V by 5 bases and J by 2 bases, and 14 bases separated the two germline ends. The CDR3 totals 15 residues. This CDR3 reads CASSSGQSDTDTQYF. In DNA, the CDR3 is TGTGCCAGTAGTTCCGGACAGTCGGACACAGATACGCAGTATTTT.

V gene TRBV4-3 combines with J gene TRBJ2-5; weak D call: TRBD1 (6 bases). Trimming removed 4 bases from V and 3 bases from J, with 9 bases in between. The CDR3 sequence is 13 residues long. CDR1 and CDR2 from the germline V gene are LGHNA and YSLEER. As DNA, the CDR3 is TGCGCCAGCAGCCGAGACAGGAAAGAGACCCAGTACTTC. Its protein product is CASSRDRKETQYF.

A few counts support this clone. The V call is TRBV29-1, the J call TRBJ1-5, with 8 bases fitting TRBD1. Germline lookup yields CDR1 SQVTM and CDR2 ANQGSEA. The CDR3 extends over 13 amino acids. V shed 4 bases, J shed 7 bases, and the junction held 6 bases outside the gene matches. Here the CDR3 DNA reads TGCAGCGTTGCAGGACAGGGAGGCCAGCCCCAGCATTTT. Protein sequence: CSVAGQGGQPQHF.

This clone showed up just a few times. The rearrangement links TRBV5-6 to TRBJ2-5, with 7 positions matching TRBD1. The CDR3 loop spans 16 amino acids. Germline assignment: CDR1 SGHDT and CDR2 YYEEEE. The ends lost 5 bases at V and 2 bases at J; junction bases unmatched: 12. The CDR3: CASRADRALRQETQYF. DNA for the CDR3: TGTGCCAGCAGAGCTGACAGGGCCCTACGTCAAGAGACCCAGTACTTC.

The chain is built from TRBV10-3 and TRBJ2-3; D remains ambiguous. The V end was cut by 4 bases, the J end by 6 bases, with 14 bases between. CDR1 is ENHRY, CDR2 SYGVKD, per germline. This CDR3 is 14 amino acids long. CDR3 amino acids: CAISGSLTLDTQYF. CDR3 sequence (DNA): TGTGCCATCAGTGGAAGTTTGACTCTGGATACGCAGTATTTT.